This T cell receptor (beta chain) originates from a study of blood T cell repertoires in COVID-19. Deletions cut 2 bases from V and 2 bases from J, with 10 bases between. The CDR3 spans 14 residues. The germline gives CDR1 SGDLS, CDR2 YYNGEE. Assay used: immunoSEQ multiplex PCR; TCRdb lists only in-frame clones, some missing. This sample yields some 190,000 clones, of which 80% to 90% are seen a single time; around 2% belongs to the top ten. The receptor's source is a woman in her thirties or forties with acute COVID-19. The genes are TRBV9 and TRBJ2-5; D is possibly TRBD2 (6 bases). The sample comprised PBMCs or T cells enriched from blood (not recorded which). CDR3 bases: TGTGCCAGCAGCGTCCCGGGGGAGCAAGAGACCCAGTACTTC. This encodes CASSVPGEQETQYF.